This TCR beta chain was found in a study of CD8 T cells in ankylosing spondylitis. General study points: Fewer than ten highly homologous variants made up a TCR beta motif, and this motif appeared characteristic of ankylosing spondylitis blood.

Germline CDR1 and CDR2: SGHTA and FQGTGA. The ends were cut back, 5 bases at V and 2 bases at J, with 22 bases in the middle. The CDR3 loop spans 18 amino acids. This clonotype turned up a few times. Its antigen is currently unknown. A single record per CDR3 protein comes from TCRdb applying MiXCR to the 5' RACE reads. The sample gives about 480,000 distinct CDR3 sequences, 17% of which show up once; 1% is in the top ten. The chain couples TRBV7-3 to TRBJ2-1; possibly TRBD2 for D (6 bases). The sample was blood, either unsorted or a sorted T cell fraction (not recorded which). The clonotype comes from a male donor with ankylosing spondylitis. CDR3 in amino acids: CASSPLDGGIIAYNEQFF. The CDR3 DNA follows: TGTGCCAGCAGCCCCCTTGATGGCGGGATAATCGCCTACAATGAGCAGTTCTTC.